A selection of T cell receptor beta chains follows, all from one sample in a study of cytomegalovirus exposure and HLA in healthy donors. Some clones are missing from TCRdb's copy, which holds only in-frame ones; the method was immunoSEQ multiplex PCR. In the table there are around 130,000 clones, around 80% of which are singletons. Sequencing was done on a sample of PBMCs. These receptors were collected from a woman between 45 and 65 years old in good health and CMV-seronegative. CDR3s include the opening cysteine and the closing phenylalanine or tryptophan. Fields, in order: J gene, V gene, CDR3 length, clone size, D gene, CDR3 DNA, CDR3 protein. The D gene is left open where the match is weak. Rows may omit the clone size; those that give it use once, few, many or a size class.

TRBJ2-4 TRBV15 20 . . TGTGCCACCAGCAGAGCAGAGGCCAGGGTATCCCTATTAGCCAAAAACATTCAGTACTTC CATSRAEARVSLLAKNIQYF
TRBJ2-3 TRBV7-2 12 . . TGTGCCAGCAGCTTATCCCAGGATACGCAGTATTTT CASSLSQDTQYF
TRBJ2-5 TRBV28 15 . TRBD1 TGTGCCAGCAGTTTACAGGGGGCTTCCTCAGAGACCCAGTACTTC CASSLQGASSETQYF
TRBJ1-2 TRBV6-4 15 medium-sized . TGTGCCAGCAGTGAGGCCGTCGACACCGCGTATGGCTACACCTTC CASSEAVDTAYGYTF
TRBJ1-1 TRBV30 13 . . TGTGCCTGGAGTCCGACAGTGAACACTGAAGCTTTCTTT CAWSPTVNTEAFF
TRBJ2-1 TRBV9 15 . TRBD2 TGTGCCAGCAGCGTAGGACTAGCGGGAGTCGATGAGCAGTTCTTC CASSVGLAGVDEQFF
TRBJ2-1 TRBV4-3 17 few TRBD2 TGCGCCAGCAGCCAAGGACAGGGACTAGCGGGGGGGAATGAGCAGTTCTTC CASSQGQGLAGGNEQFF
TRBJ1-3 TRBV6-1 15 . . TGTGCCAGCAGTCCTAACAGCTTCTCTGGAAACACCATATATTTT CASSPNSFSGNTIYF
TRBJ2-5 TRBV10-3 15 . TRBD2 TGTGCCATCAGTACGACTAGCGGGAACGGGGAGACCCAGTACTTC CAISTTSGNGETQYF
TRBJ2-7 TRBV29-1 12 once TRBD1 TGCAGCGCAGGACAGGGGGCAAGGGAGCAGTACTTC CSAGQGAREQYF
TRBJ1-1 TRBV5-1 14 . TRBD1 TGCGCCAGCAGCCGGGACAGGGGGAACACTGAAGCTTTCTTT CASSRDRGNTEAFF
TRBJ2-3 TRBV30 17 . TRBD1 TGTGCCTGGAGTGTTGGTTTAGGGGGCGGAAAGACAGATACGCAGTATTTT CAWSVGLGGGKTDTQYF
TRBJ2-5 TRBV7-3 17 once . TGTGCCAGCAGCTTAAACCCGGGCGGGGTGGGTTCGGAGACCCAGTACTTC CASSLNPGGVGSETQYF
TRBJ1-4 TRBV19 15 . TRBD1 TGTGCCAGTAGTATTTTGAGACAGGGAGAGGAAAAACTGTTTTTT CASSILRQGEEKLFF
TRBJ1-5 TRBV19 15 . . TGTGCCAGTAGTTCCCTAGACAGCCTGGATCAGCCCCAGCATTTT CASSSLDSLDQPQHF
TRBJ1-2 TRBV7-9 16 . . TGTGCCAGCAGCTTAGGCCCTGGGGCAGCTAACTATGGCTACACCTTC CASSLGPGAANYGYTF
TRBJ2-1 TRBV29-1 12 . . TGCAGCGTGTTGGAGGTGGGCAATGAGCAGTTCTTC CSVLEVGNEQFF
TRBJ2-2 TRBV19 15 . . TGTGCCAGTAGTATTCTGACTGAGAACACCGGGGAGCTGTTTTTT CASSILTENTGELFF
TRBJ2-3 TRBV19 15 . TRBD2 TGTGCCAGTAGTATAGTATCTAGCGGCATAGATACGCAGTATTTT CASSIVSSGIDTQYF
TRBJ2-6 TRBV4-2 20 . TRBD2 TGTGCCAGCAGCCAAGAGTTAAGAGGGACTACTCACTCTGGGGCCAACGTCCTGACTTTC CASSQELRGTTHSGANVLTF